This T cell receptor (beta chain) was sequenced in a study of metastatic and nonmetastatic thyroid tumors. As for the study in general: Repertoires from malignant and benign thyroid patients were compared across blood and tumor or nodule tissue.

Authors' data handling: Building a distant-metastasis classifier for papillary thyroid cancer drew on CDR3 differences across clinicopathological groups. TCRdb reprocessed the PCR reads via MiXCR. These V and J calls derive from TCRdb rather than the authors' analysis. There are 50,000 to 65,000 clones in the sample; approximately 4.1% occur only once, and 20% to 25% lies in the top ten. Study outcomes and limitations: Significantly greater TCR beta diversity was reportedly found in malignant thyroid tumors than in benign nodules (in blood and tumor).

Patients underwent thyroid surgery, and none had received any treatment before it. This clone has just a few counts. Its antigen is unknown. This clonotype originated in a female donor with papillary thyroid cancer or a benign thyroid nodule (not recorded which). Some clones in this sample may be carry-over from other donors' samples. What was sequenced was blood.

CDR3 protein: CASSPLGRSSGNTIYF. DNA of the CDR3: TGTGCCAGCAGTCCCCTCGGGAGGTCCTCTGGAAACACCATATATTTT. V is TRBV27 and J is TRBJ1-3; D is unclear. The CDR3 is 16 amino acids. CDR1 and CDR2 from the germline V gene are MNHEY and SMNVEV (reference sequence). V lost 5 bases, J lost 0 bases, and 14 bases lay in between.